The 21 T cell receptor beta chains reported below all come from one sample, sequenced in a study of blood T cell repertoires in COVID-19. TCRdb's copy holds only in-frame clones and misses some; the assay was immunoSEQ multiplex PCR. The sample carries more than 400,000 clones, less than 95% recorded once. The sequenced sample was PBMCs or T cells enriched from blood (not recorded which). The receptors stem from a young man who had recovered from COVID-19.

This clone has a single count. The chain carries TRBV18 and TRBJ1-5; D uncertain. Germline V CDR1 and CDR2: KGHSH, LQKENI. The CDR3 contains 14 residues. The V gene lost 2 bases and the J gene lost 6 bases, with 11 bases spanning the gap. This CDR3 reads CASSPIGVPQPQHF. As DNA, the CDR3 is TGTGCCAGCTCACCAATCGGGGTCCCTCAGCCCCAGCATTTT.

This clone is a singleton in its sample. This chain joins TRBV7-8 and TRBJ1-4; TRBD1 matches at 8 bases. The CDR3 is 19 residues long. J lost 7 bases, V lost 5 bases, and 21 bases had no gene match. Germline V gives CDR1 SGHVS, CDR2 FQNEAQ. CDR3 protein: CASSRRVLGRQGLGEKLFF. Written as DNA, the CDR3 is TGTGCCAGCAGCCGACGCGTCTTGGGAAGACAGGGGCTGGGTGAAAAACTGTTTTTT.

This clone was counted a few times. The rearrangement links TRBV30 to TRBJ2-3; TRBD2 is a possible D gene (6 bases). The CDR3 runs 13 residues. Trimming took off 0 bases at V and 6 bases at J, with 10 bases between the two ends. Germline values: CDR1 GTSNPN, CDR2 SVGIG (reference sequence). CDR3 in amino acids: CAWSVGGTDTQYF. In nucleotides, the CDR3 is TGTGCCTGGAGTGTAGGAGGGACCGATACGCAGTATTTT. Combining the CDR3 with reference TRBV30 and TRBJ2-3 gives the whole variable domain SQTIHQWPATLVQPVGSPLSLECTVEGTSNPNLYWYRQAAGRGLQLLFYSVGIGQISSEVPQNLSASRPQDRQFILSSKKLLLSDSGFYLCAWSVGGTDTQYFGPGTRLTVL.

There are a few counts of this clone. The chain has TRBV12-3 or TRBV12-4 and TRBJ1-2; 8 positions match TRBD1. J lost 6 bases, V lost 5 bases, and 5 bases had no gene match. The CDR3 consists of 13 residues. This CDR3 is CASSAGTGDGYTF. The CDR3 DNA is TGTGCCAGCAGTGCCGGGACAGGTGATGGCTACACCTTC.

The rearrangement uses TRBV27 and TRBJ2-7; 7 bases agree with TRBD1. V was clipped by 0 bases and J by 7 bases; unmatched bases: 6. There are 14 residues in the CDR3. Per germline, CDR1 MNHEY and CDR2 SMNVEV (reference sequence). CDR3 loop: CASSLSRQGLEQYF. The CDR3 region has the DNA TGTGCCAGCAGTTTATCTAGACAGGGCTTAGAGCAGTACTTC.

The chain carries TRBV4-1 and TRBJ2-5, with 7 bases matching TRBD2. Trimming took 0 bases from V and 5 from J; bases not matched to a gene: 6. The CDR3 is 15 amino acids. Looked up from germline, CDR1 is MGHRA and CDR2 is YSYEKL. The CDR3 sequence is CASSQDGPGRETQYF. The CDR3 nucleotides are TGCGCCAGCAGCCAAGATGGCCCCGGGAGGGAGACCCAGTACTTC.

The chain joins TRBV11-2 to TRBJ2-1; D not certain. The CDR3 has 15 amino acids. V was cut by 4 bases and J by 5 bases, with 15 bases left in between. Germline CDR1 and CDR2: SGHAT and FQNNGV. The CDR3 region is CASSYDGALHNEQFF. The CDR3 region has the DNA TGTGCCAGCAGCTATGACGGAGCGCTCCACAATGAGCAGTTCTTC. The complete variable domain, with remaining parts taken from reference TRBV11-2 and TRBJ2-1, reads EAGVAQSPRYKIIEKRQSVAFWCNPISGHATLYWYQQILGQGPKLLIQFQNNGVVDDSQLPKDRFSAERLKGVDSTLKIQPAKLEDSAVYLCASSYDGALHNEQFFGPGTRLTVL.

The V and J genes are TRBV4-1 and TRBJ1-1; 7 nucleotides line up with TRBD1. The CDR3 runs 15 residues. V shed 0 bases, J shed 8 bases, and the junction held 9 bases outside the gene matches. The germline V gene encodes CDR1 MGHRA and CDR2 YSYEKL. The CDR3 DNA is TGCGCCAGCAGCCAAGAAGGATCCCGGGACAGCGAAGCTTTCTTT. This sequence encodes CASSQEGSRDSEAFF.

The chain is built from TRBV10-2 and TRBJ1-5; TRBD1 might be the D (5 bases). This CDR3 region has 16 residues. The germline CDR1 and CDR2 sequences are WSHSY and SAAADI. V dropped 3 bases and J dropped 0 bases, with 12 bases sitting between them. CDR3 DNA sequence: TGCGCCAGCAGTGACCTGACAGACAATAGCAATCAGCCCCAGCATTTT. Protein sequence: CASSDLTDNSNQPQHF.

The rearrangement joins TRBV27 to TRBJ2-7; tentatively, D is TRBD2 (6 bases). There are 13 residues in the CDR3. V lost 7 bases and J 9 bases, leaving 19 bases between the germline ends. The germline V gene has CDR1 MNHEY and CDR2 SMNVEV (reference sequence). CDR3 nucleotide sequence: TGTGCCAGCAAAGCATTGGGGTTGGGGGGGCAGTACTTC. It is translated as CASKALGLGGQYF.

The rearrangement uses TRBV5-1 and TRBJ1-3; 9 bases map to TRBD1. This CDR3 spans 16 amino acids. After removal of 4 bases from V and 2 bases from J, the junction contained 7 bases not matched to a gene. Germline V CDR1 and CDR2: SGHRS, YFSETQ. The CDR3 region is CASSPGTGTAGNTIYF. DNA of the CDR3: TGCGCCAGCAGCCCCGGGACAGGGACGGCTGGAAACACCATATATTTT.

CDR3 loop: CASSHRTPSLAGELFF. As DNA, the CDR3 is TGTGCCAGCAGCCACAGAACCCCTAGCTTGGCCGGGGAGCTGTTTTTT. The chain employs TRBV3-1 (or the pseudogene TRBV3-2) and TRBJ2-2; D perhaps matches TRBD2 (5 bases). CDR3 length: 16 amino acids. CDR1 is LGHDT and CDR2 is YNNKEL in the germline V gene (reference sequence). Trimming removed 3 bases from V and 6 bases from J, with 17 bases in between.

V is TRBV27 and J is TRBJ1-1; 10 bases map to TRBD1. The germline gives CDR1 MNHEY, CDR2 SMNVEV (reference sequence). After removal of 8 bases from V and 1 base from J, the junction contained 1 base not matched to a gene. This CDR3 contains 13 residues. The CDR3 is CASGDRGNTEAFF. The CDR3 nucleotides are TGTGCCAGCGGGGACAGGGGGAACACTGAAGCTTTCTTT.

The rearrangement uses TRBV16 and TRBJ2-6; 7 bases are shared with TRBD1. V dropped 4 bases and J dropped 3; count of bases not matched to a gene: 6. From germline, CDR1 is KGHSY and CDR2 FQNENV. The CDR3 sequence is 16 residues long. The chain's CDR3 is CASSLSRGLGANVLTF. CDR3 DNA: TGTGCCAGCAGCCTTTCTAGGGGGCTTGGGGCCAACGTCCTGACTTTC.

J is TRBJ1-6 and V is TRBV20-1, with D unclear. Trimming removed 3 bases from V and 11 bases from J, with 17 bases in between. Per germline, CDR1 DFQATT and CDR2 SNEGSKA (reference sequence). The length of the CDR3 is 14 residues. The CDR3 sequence is CSASGASRTTPLHF. CDR3 coding DNA: TGCAGTGCTAGTGGTGCCTCGAGAACGACACCCCTCCACTTT.

The V and J genes are TRBV7-8 and TRBJ1-2; D is perhaps TRBD1 (5 bases). Per germline, CDR1 SGHVS and CDR2 FQNEAQ. V shed 5 bases and J shed 3 bases, with 19 bases lying between them. The CDR3 consists of 16 residues. The CDR3 nucleotides read TGTGCCAGCAGCATCCGAGATAGGGGTACGGACTATGGCTACACCTTC. Its protein product is CASSIRDRGTDYGYTF.

The chain recombines TRBV2 with TRBJ2-7; possibly TRBD1 for D (5 bases). Deletions cut 4 bases from V and 2 bases from J, with 18 bases between. CDR3 length: 16 amino acids. In germline, CDR1 is SNHLY, CDR2 FYNNEI. CDR3 sequence reads: CASSAERNRLTYEQYF. The CDR3, as DNA: TGTGCCAGCAGTGCGGAACGGAACAGGCTTACCTACGAGCAGTACTTC.

The V and J genes are TRBV30 and TRBJ1-2; the D is unclear. CDR3 length: 11 residues. The germline gives CDR1 GTSNPN, CDR2 SVGIG (reference sequence). The ends were cut back, 3 bases at V and 7 bases at J, with 9 bases in the middle. CDR3 coding DNA: TGTGCCTGGAGCGCTGAGAGTGGCTACACCTTC. This sequence encodes CAWSAESGYTF. The full variable domain, with the rest looked up from reference TRBV30 and TRBJ1-2, is SQTIHQWPATLVQPVGSPLSLECTVEGTSNPNLYWYRQAAGRGLQLLFYSVGIGQISSEVPQNLSASRPQDRQFILSSKKLLLSDSGFYLCAWSAESGYTFGSGTRLTVV.

This rearrangement joins TRBV15 to TRBJ1-5; no clear D. CDR1 and CDR2 (germline): LNHNV, YYDKDF (reference sequence). V was clipped by 3 bases and J by 6 bases, with 15 bases between them. CDR3 length: 15 amino acids. The CDR3 DNA follows: TGTGCCACCAGCAGTGTCCTATTGTCCCTTCAGCCCCAGCATTTT. Residues: CATSSVLLSLQPQHF.

The CDR3 nucleotides read TGCGCCAGCAGCCACCTCGTCGGAGGGCCCAATCAGCCCCAGCATTTT. It is translated as CASSHLVGGPNQPQHF. The chain employs TRBV4-1 and TRBJ1-5; D unresolved. V lost 3 bases to trimming and J lost 3 bases, with 15 bases between them. Germline V gene data show CDR1 as MGHRA and CDR2 as YSYEKL. The CDR3 is 16 residues long.

The V gene is TRBV30, the J gene TRBJ2-5; D is ambiguous. Germline assignment: CDR1 GTSNPN and CDR2 SVGIG (reference sequence). V gave up 4 bases and J gave up 3 bases, with 6 bases separating them. The CDR3 runs 11 residues. CDR3 loop: CAWTLKETQYF. CDR3 bases: TGTGCCTGGACCCTTAAAGAGACCCAGTACTTC.